The clone carrying this T cell receptor beta chain was observed once. Its target is unknown. One end of the junction varies from germline; a read error may be responsible. This specimen belongs to a study of breast tumors, draining lymph nodes, adjacent tissues. Overall study findings and caveats: Data only fit, rather than demonstrated, lymph node origin of most tumor T cells. Compared with lymph nodes, tumors were less diverse; compared with nontumor tissue, more. Luminal-like breast cancer showed significantly greater tumor-nontumor repertoire similarity than basal-like breast cancer did. Most tumor T cells seemingly derive from lymph node, then expand in tumor.

Axillary draining lymph nodes of breast cancer patients supplied the node samples. Germline CDR1 and CDR2: SGHTA and FQGNSA. The CDR3 has 16 residues. In TCRdb, the multiplex PCR reads were re-called with MiXCR into one record per CDR3 protein. The top ten hold about 2.3% of the sample, which has about 140,000 distinct CDR3 sequences, 32% seen once. Sequencing was carried out using axillary lymph node tissue. The chain recombines TRBV7-2 with TRBJ2-5; TRBD1 matches 10 bases. This clonotype was sampled from a female donor with breast cancer. Some clones in this sample may be carry-over from other donors' samples. DNA for the CDR3: TGTGCCAGCAGATTAGGACAGGGGGGACTCCAAGAGACCCAGTACTTC. Protein product: CASRLGQGGLQETQYF.